This T cell receptor (beta chain) was identified during a study of cytomegalovirus exposure and HLA in healthy donors. Across the whole study: In a previous analysis, around 120 million unique TCR beta sequences were found from about 179 million T cells.

Trimming left V 0 bases short and J 3 bases short, with 12 bases between. The V gene's germline CDR1 is GTSNPN and CDR2 SVGIG (reference sequence). The CDR3 is 14 amino acids. The PCR was carried out with 60 Vbeta primers and 13 Jbeta primers. Libraries were prepared by immunoSEQ multiplex PCR; TCRdb keeps only in-frame clonotypes and omits some of them. Of over 90,000 clones in the sample, 64% are singletons; the top ten hold 3.2%. This clonotype was sampled from a man aged 55 to 69 in good health and CMV-seronegative. The sequenced sample was PBMCs. The chain is built from TRBV30 and TRBJ2-7, with D possibly matching TRBD2 (6 bases). The CDR3 nucleotides are TGTGCCTGGAGTGTCGGGGGAACCCTCTACGAGCAGTACTTC. Protein: CAWSVGGTLYEQYF.